This TCR beta chain was obtained from a study of PD-L1 blockade in urothelial cancer. Looked up from germline, CDR1 is LNHNV and CDR2 is YYDKDF (reference sequence). CDR3 length equals 15 residues. Trimming shortened V by 0 bases and J by 5 bases, and 14 bases separated the two germline ends. Time point denoted: pretreatment peripheral blood. TCRdb keeps only in-frame clones here, not all; method: immunoSEQ multiplex PCR. The sample includes approximately 48,000 clones, 79% of them seen just once. This material consisted of PBMCs, taken around atezolizumab (anti-PD-L1) treatment. This chain uses TRBV15 with TRBJ2-7; D is possibly TRBD2 (6 bases). The sequence was obtained from a man aged 70-80 years with urothelial cancer. In nucleotides, the CDR3 is TGTGCCACCAGCAGAGATGGAGGGTTCCTCCACGAGCAGTACTTC. Translated: CATSRDGGFLHEQYF.